These 21 T cell receptor beta chains came from one sample sequenced in a study of T cell responses to AZD1222 COVID-19 vaccine. Some clones are missing from TCRdb's copy, which holds only in-frame ones; the method was immunoSEQ multiplex PCR. The sample has some 110,000 clones, around 88% seen once. This specimen consisted of peripheral blood, obtained 28 days after the second AZD1222 dose. Receptors originate from an adult who received the AZD1222 COVID-19 vaccine.

This chain connects TRBV28 to TRBJ2-7, with a tentative D call TRBD2 (7 bases). CDR3 length equals 14 residues. Trimming pared 3 bases from V and 7 bases from J, leaving 16 bases between. Per germline, CDR1 MDHEN and CDR2 SYDVKM. CDR3 bases: TGTGCCAGCAGTTTGAGGCTGGGGGGGCTTGAGCAGTACTTC. Translation gives CASSLRLGGLEQYF.

V is TRBV27 and J is TRBJ1-2; tentative D call: TRBD1 (5 bases). Germline CDR1 reads MNHEY; CDR2 reads SMNVEV (reference sequence). This CDR3 has 15 amino acids. Trimming removed 5 bases from V and 0 bases from J, with 13 bases in between. The CDR3: CASSPYAGPNYGYTF. CDR3 DNA sequence: TGTGCCAGCAGTCCCTACGCGGGACCTAACTATGGCTACACCTTC.

The V call is TRBV2, the J call TRBJ1-5, with unresolved D. V was trimmed by 1 base and J by 4 bases, leaving 11 bases between them. The CDR3 is 15 residues long. The germline gives CDR1 SNHLY, CDR2 FYNNEI. The CDR3 loop is CASSEETAHNQPQHF. CDR3 DNA: TGTGCCAGCAGTGAAGAGACGGCACATAATCAGCCCCAGCATTTT.

The J gene is TRBJ2-2, the V gene TRBV9; D is ambiguous. V lost 0 bases and J lost 0, with 3 bases in between. This CDR3 is 14 amino acids long. Germline CDR1 and CDR2: SGDLS and YYNGEE. The CDR3 DNA reads TGTGCCAGCAGCGTAGATACGAACACCGGGGAGCTGTTTTTT. It codes for CASSVDTNTGELFF.

The chain combines TRBV9 with TRBJ2-7, with 9 bases lining up with TRBD1. V trimming: 8 bases; J trimming: 7 bases; junction bases outside the gene matches: 4. The CDR3 totals 11 residues. Germline CDR1 reads SGDLS; CDR2 reads YYNGEE. The CDR3 DNA is TGTGCCAGAACAGGGGGCCGGGAGCAGTACTTC. Translated, it gives CARTGGREQYF. Full variable domain (outside the CDR3, taken from reference TRBV9 and TRBJ2-7): DSGVTQTPKHLITATGQRVTLRCSPRSGDLSVYWYQQSLDQGLQFLIQYYNGEERAKGNILERFSAQQFPDLHSELNLSSLELGDSALYFCARTGGREQYFGPGTRLTVT.

The V gene is TRBV7-9, the J gene TRBJ2-1, with D unclear. Trimming took 5 bases from V and 1 from J, leaving 6 bases between them. The CDR3 contains 13 residues. Germline assignment: CDR1 SEHNR and CDR2 FQNEAQ (reference sequence). CDR3 sequence: CASSPNSYNEQFF. CDR3 DNA: TGTGCCAGCAGCCCTAATTCCTACAATGAGCAGTTCTTC. Looking up the rest from reference TRBV7-9 and TRBJ2-1 gives the full variable domain: DTGVSQNPRHKITKRGQNVTFRCDPISEHNRLYWYRQTLGQGPEFLTYFQNEAQLEKSRLLSDRFSAERPKGSFSTLEIQRTEQGDSAMYLCASSPNSYNEQFFGPGTRLTVL.

V gene TRBV7-2 combines with J gene TRBJ2-2, with 13 bases lining up with TRBD2. This CDR3 has 19 residues. After removal of 5 bases from V and 1 base from J, the junction contained 10 bases not matched to a gene. CDR1 is SGHTA and CDR2 is FQGNSA in the germline V gene. The CDR3, as DNA: TGTGCCAGCAGCACCCAGGGCGGACTAGCGGGGGAGAACACCGGGGAGCTGTTTTTT. Residues: CASSTQGGLAGENTGELFF.

The CDR3, as DNA: TGTGCCAGCAGCTTCGGACAGGGGTCTTACGAGCAGTACTTC. Protein product: CASSFGQGSYEQYF. The chain links TRBV11-2 to TRBJ2-7; 9 nucleotides line up with TRBD1. The CDR3 contains 14 residues. V shed 3 bases, J shed 4 bases, and the junction held 4 bases outside the gene matches. Germline V CDR1 and CDR2: SGHAT, FQNNGV. The whole variable domain, remainder taken from reference TRBV11-2 and TRBJ2-7, is EAGVAQSPRYKIIEKRQSVAFWCNPISGHATLYWYQQILGQGPKLLIQFQNNGVVDDSQLPKDRFSAERLKGVDSTLKIQPAKLEDSAVYLCASSFGQGSYEQYFGPGTRLTVT.

The count of this clone is one. The chain recombines TRBV19 with TRBJ1-4; D not certain. CDR1 LNHDA and CDR2 SQIVND come from the germline V gene (reference sequence). This CDR3 contains 14 residues. With 3 bases removed from V and 2 bases from J, the gap between germline ends came to 7 bases. The CDR3 reads CASSITLTNEKLFF. CDR3 bases: TGTGCCAGTAGTATTACCCTGACTAATGAAAAACTGTTTTTT.

The chain joins TRBV7-9 to TRBJ1-5; the match to TRBD1 covers 7 bases. V was pared by 4 bases and J by 4 bases, with 1 base of the junction left unmatched. The CDR3 is made up of 13 amino acids. The V gene's germline CDR1 is SEHNR and CDR2 FQNEAQ (reference sequence). This CDR3 is CASSSQGNQPQHF. Here the CDR3 DNA reads TGTGCCAGCAGCTCACAGGGGAATCAGCCCCAGCATTTT.

The CDR3 nucleotides read TGTGCCAGCAGTTTAGCCGGGGGCGACCTAAACATTCAGTACTTC. This gives the protein CASSLAGGDLNIQYF. The chain uses TRBV27 and TRBJ2-4; D might be TRBD1 or TRBD2, each matching 6 bases. In germline, CDR1 is MNHEY, CDR2 SMNVEV (reference sequence). The CDR3 has 15 amino acids. V dropped 2 bases and J dropped 6 bases, with 14 bases sitting between them.

This chain connects TRBV18 to TRBJ2-5, with D possibly TRBD1 on 5 matching bases. V lost 0 bases, J lost 6 bases, and 11 bases lay in between. The CDR3 has 14 amino acids. Germline V CDR1 and CDR2: KGHSH, LQKENI. The chain's CDR3 is CASSPPQGRQTQYF. CDR3 coding DNA: TGTGCCAGCTCACCACCGCAGGGTAGGCAGACCCAGTACTTC.

CDR3 DNA sequence: TGTGCCAGCAGCGTAGGGGGGGTAGCGGGCCTCCAAGAGACCCAGTACTTC. Its protein product is CASSVGGVAGLQETQYF. The chain has TRBV9 and TRBJ2-5; 7 bases map to TRBD2. Germline V CDR1 and CDR2: SGDLS, YYNGEE. V shed 0 bases and J 1 base; nucleotides not matched to a gene: 9. The CDR3 extends over 17 amino acids. The full variable domain, in which reference TRBV9 and TRBJ2-5 provide the parts outside the CDR3, is DSGVTQTPKHLITATGQRVTLRCSPRSGDLSVYWYQQSLDQGLQFLIQYYNGEERAKGNILERFSAQQFPDLHSELNLSSLELGDSALYFCASSVGGVAGLQETQYFGPGTRLLVL.

This chain uses TRBV11-3 with TRBJ2-5; 8 nucleotides agree with TRBD1. V dropped 5 bases and J dropped 5; count of bases not matched to a gene: 4. CDR3 length equals 13 residues. Per germline, CDR1 SGHNT and CDR2 YENEEA. The CDR3 DNA reads TGTGCCAGCAGCGGACAGGGCCGGGAGACCCAGTACTTC. It yields the protein CASSGQGRETQYF.

The V gene is TRBV20-1, the J gene TRBJ2-7; D is possibly TRBD2 (6 bases). With 6 bases removed from V and 6 bases from J, the gap between germline ends came to 12 bases. The CDR3 has 11 residues. Looked up from germline, CDR1 is DFQATT and CDR2 is SNEGSKA (reference sequence). Here the CDR3 DNA reads TGCAGTGCAGTAGCGGTTCCCGAGCAGTACTTC. Translating gives CSAVAVPEQYF.

The V call is TRBV3-1 (or the pseudogene TRBV3-2), the J call TRBJ1-3, with a possible D match to TRBD1 (5 bases). V was trimmed by 0 bases and J by 3 bases, leaving 6 bases between them. Germline V gene data show CDR1 as LGHDT and CDR2 as YNNKEL (reference sequence). This CDR3 spans 14 amino acids. In DNA, the CDR3 is TGTGCCAGCAGCCAAGAAGGGGATGGAAACACCATATATTTT. Residues: CASSQEGDGNTIYF.

The CDR3 nucleotides read TGCGCCAGCAGCCCTTTCCACAGGGGGTATACGAGCACTGAAGCTTTCTTT. Its translation is CASSPFHRGYTSTEAFF. The chain is built from TRBV4-1 and TRBJ1-1; 8 bases fit TRBD1. Trimming removed 4 bases from V and 4 bases from J; junction bases left unmatched: 14. This CDR3 has 17 amino acids. The germline gives CDR1 MGHRA, CDR2 YSYEKL.

J is TRBJ2-1 and V is TRBV19, with 11 bases lining up with TRBD2. After removal of 5 bases from V and 3 bases from J, the junction contained 6 bases not matched to a gene. This CDR3 is 16 amino acids long. Per the germline V gene, CDR1 is LNHDA and CDR2 is SQIVND (reference sequence). The CDR3 protein is CASSPPTSGSYNEQFF. CDR3 nucleotide sequence: TGTGCCAGTAGTCCGCCCACTAGCGGGAGCTACAATGAGCAGTTCTTC.

In nucleotides, the CDR3 is TGTGCCACCAGTAGGGGTACCGGGGAGCTGTTTTTT. Protein sequence: CATSRGTGELFF. This chain uses TRBV24-1 with TRBJ2-2; a possible D gene is TRBD1 (5 bases). Trimming took 6 bases from V and 5 from J, leaving 6 bases between them. From germline, CDR1 is KGHDR and CDR2 SFDVKD. The CDR3 spans 12 residues.

This clone was picked up one time. The chain recombines TRBV4-1 with TRBJ2-7; tentatively, D is TRBD2 (6 bases). The CDR3 is 14 amino acids. Trimming pared 0 bases from V and 6 bases from J, leaving 12 bases between. CDR1 and CDR2 (germline): MGHRA, YSYEKL. This CDR3 reads CASSQETTSSEQYF. The CDR3 DNA sequence: TGCGCCAGCAGCCAAGAAACCACTAGCAGCGAGCAGTACTTC.

CDR3 coding DNA: TGTGCCAGCAGTGCCCCGAAAGGACTAGCGGGGGTGGGTGAGCAGTTCTTC. This encodes CASSAPKGLAGVGEQFF. The gene calls are TRBV6-1 and TRBJ2-1; 13 nucleotides align to TRBD2. The CDR3 has 17 amino acids. After removal of 4 bases from V and 9 bases from J, the junction contained 12 bases not matched to a gene. Germline loops: CDR1 MNHNS, CDR2 SASEGT.